This entry concerns a single T cell receptor (beta chain). The specificity of this receptor is unknown. Base quality data are lacking; no much larger clone is found one base away. This entry is derived from a study of T cell repertoires in cytomegalovirus infection (dated by TCRdb to 2018 to 2020). For context, the study as a whole: Donor HLA type was relevant to the analysis, as public TCR beta signatures indicated carriage of CMV infection together with the matching HLA type.

Trimmed from V: 0 bases; trimmed from J: 4 bases; junction bases lacking a gene match: 9. The CDR1 and CDR2 encoded by the germline V gene are MNHEY and SVGEGT. The CDR3 sequence holds 17 residues, the cysteine and phenylalanine included. Only the CDR3 portion is preserved as DNA: 51 bases, with reading frame beginning at the first base. The instrument given in TCRdb is Illumina HiSeq 1500. The public reads were reprocessed in TCRdb via fastp at Q25 and MiXCR, keeping in-frame beta chains. Rows are unified per CDR3 protein, each entry keeping the most common DNA and genes. The sample table holds about 190,000 distinct CDR3 sequences, of which 7.5% to 10% were seen once. The ten largest clones take up approximately 4.3% of the sample. Overall study outcomes, separate from this receptor: In both this cohort and an independent cohort of more than 350 donors, the cumulative frequency of public TCR beta family members distinguished carriers of CMV infection plus the relevant HLA type. In the ex vivo response, HLA-C-restricted CMV-specific TCR beta clonotypes were dominant, and in two of eight donors the single most frequent clonotype came from this HLA-C-restricted group.

This TCR derives from a human donor in good health (CMV status not recorded). Some clones in this sample may be carry-over from other donors' samples. Material for sequencing was PBMCs. The chain links TRBV6-2 or TRBV6-3 with TRBJ2-3; the central 8 bases match TRBD2. The DNA reads TGTGCCAGCAGTTACTCGAAAACGGGAGGGGTCCCAGATACGCAGTATTTT. It encodes CASSYSKTGGVPDTQYF.